Presented here are 5 T cell receptor beta chains from one specimen sequenced in a study of tissue T cells after allogeneic stem cell transplantation. Time point in this sample: mouse harvest day 7 after allogeneic transplant. The graft held 10^6 splenic CD5+ T cells and 10^7 T-cell-depleted bone marrow cells. Here immunoSEQ multiplex PCR was the method, and the copy in TCRdb shows in-frame clones only, minus some. The data hold fewer than 5,500 clones, with around 64% observed a single time. The sample comprised spleen. These receptors came from a female BALB/c mouse given C57BL/6 T cells with graft-versus-host disease after an allogeneic hematopoietic cell transplant.

Concerning this clone itself: All gene names here are mouse names. From the germline J gene comes the end of the CDR3, since the read stops 1 residue before it. The chain has TRBV29 and TRBJ2-4, with no clear D. The V and J ends lost 2 bases and 4 bases respectively, with 7 bases between them. In germline, CDR1 is MSHET, CDR2 SYDVDS. This CDR3 comprises 13 residues. The CDR3 is CASSLPDENTLYF. CDR3 bases read: TGTGCTAGCAGTTTACCAGATGAAAACACCTTGTAC.

In the case of this clone: Genes here carry mouse names. Read coverage stops 1 residue before the CDR3 terminus; the germline J gene supplies the remainder. Other DNA sequences in the sample encode the same CDR3. The chain carries TRBV17 and TRBJ2-2, with 10 positions matching TRBD2. The CDR3 runs to 17 residues. The V and J ends lost 3 bases and 0 bases, in that order; junction bases with no gene match: 4. Germline CDR1 is MNHDT and CDR2 is YYDKIL. Here the CDR3 reads CASSRTGGPSNTGQLYF. The CDR3 DNA, read in part, is TGTGCTAGCAGTAGGACTGGGGGGCCTTCAAACACCGGGCAGCTCTAC.

This clone was picked up one time. Germline and genes: mouse. Sequencing ends 1 residue short of the CDR3 end; the germline J gene provides the rest. This chain connects TRBV26 to TRBJ2-3; no firm D call. The CDR3 extends over 14 amino acids. Germline-derived CDR1 and CDR2 are KGHPV and FQNQEV (reference sequence). Deletions cut 1 base from V and 0 bases from J, with 5 bases between. CDR3 DNA (partial): TGTGCCAGCAGTCTGTATGGTAGTGCAGAAACGCTGTAT. Its protein product is CASSLYGSAETLY. From start to end, the CDR3 is CASSLYGSAETLYF.

On this clone: The gene symbols are mouse symbols. From the germline J gene comes the end of the CDR3, since the read stops 1 residue before it. The chain has TRBV3 and TRBJ2-5, with D hard to call. Germline-derived CDR1 and CDR2 are SNHLY and FYNGKV (reference sequence). The CDR3 runs to 14 residues. Trimming left V 1 base short and J 1 base short, with 6 bases between. CDR3 bases read: TGTGCCAGCAGCTTAGGGCAGTACCAAGACACCCAGTAC. It codes for CASSLGQYQDTQY. The whole CDR3 sequence reads CASSLGQYQDTQYF.

About this clone itself: The gene names given are mouse names. The part of the CDR3 DNA that was read is TGTGCCAGCAGTCCTCGACAGGGGGCGAAAACGCTGTAT. This codes for CASSPRQGAKTLY. The CDR3 as a whole reads CASSPRQGAKTLYF. V is TRBV26 and J is TRBJ2-3; 10 bases align to TRBD1. The read terminates 1 residue ahead of where the CDR3 ends, so the germline J gene completes it. With 4 bases clipped from V and 7 bases from J, the junction kept 5 bases outside the gene matches. This CDR3 contains 14 residues. CDR1 is KGHPV, CDR2 FQNQEV, per germline (reference sequence).